This TCR beta chain was profiled in a study of memory CD4+ T cells and cytomegalovirus serostatus. The wider study: Of the healthy Belgian adults, 8 to 10 were CMV seropositive and about two dozen seronegative.

Comments on this clone: What it recognizes is unknown.

Original data processing: Out-of-frame sequences were removed, leaving 2,204,828 distinct TCRbeta sequences. This table comes from immunoSEQ multiplex PCR, and its TCRdb copy is limited to in-frame clones, with some not included. Clone size and V and J calls were adopted from that table, with D and trimming inferred from the DNA. The sample lists about 50,000 clones, 82% seen once, with around 0.6% in the top ten. Germline V CDR1 and CDR2: MGHDK, SYGVNS. CDR3 length: 12 residues. V was trimmed by 6 bases and J by 7 bases, leaving 13 bases between them. The sort gate was single viable CD3+CD4+CD8-CD45RO+ cells for memory CD4+ T cells. CD4+ T cells were isolated by positive magnetic selection. Findings and caveats of the study: Suggested: most of the CMV-linked TCR signature lies in CD4+ memory cells.

Sequencing was done on a sample of memory CD4+ T cells from blood. This rearrangement joins TRBV25-1 to TRBJ2-7; D remains ambiguous. The sequence came from an adult in good health and CMV-seronegative. CDR3 in amino acids: CASSHMVGEQYF. The CDR3 nucleotides are TGTGCCAGCAGCCACATGGTCGGTGAGCAGTACTTC.